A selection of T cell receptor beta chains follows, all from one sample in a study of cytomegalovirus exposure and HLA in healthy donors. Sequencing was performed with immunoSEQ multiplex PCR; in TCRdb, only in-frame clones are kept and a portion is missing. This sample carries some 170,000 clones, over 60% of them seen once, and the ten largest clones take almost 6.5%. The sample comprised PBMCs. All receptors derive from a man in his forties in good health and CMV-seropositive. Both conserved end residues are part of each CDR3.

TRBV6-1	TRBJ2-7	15	CASRQAGAVSYEQYF
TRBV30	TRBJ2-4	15	CAWSPPGGSSNIQYF
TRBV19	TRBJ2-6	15	CASSIQDSGANVLTF
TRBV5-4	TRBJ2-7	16	CASSPTFTGSSYEQYF
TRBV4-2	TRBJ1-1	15	CASSQSLTGNTEAFF
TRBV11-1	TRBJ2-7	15	CASSLWSSGSYEQYF
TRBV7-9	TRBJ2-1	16	CASGGSLQSSYNEQFF
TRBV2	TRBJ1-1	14	CASSGTLRGTEAFF
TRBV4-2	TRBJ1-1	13	CASSVQGWTEAFF
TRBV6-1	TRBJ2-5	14	CASSFSIAGETQYF
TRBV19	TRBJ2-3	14	CASISGSDTDTQYF
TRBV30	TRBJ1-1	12	CAWSGTGTEAFF
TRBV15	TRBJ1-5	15	CATSRELGRNQPQHF
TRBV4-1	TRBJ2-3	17	CASSPAKGLADTDTQYF
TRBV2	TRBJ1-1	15	CASRDRGVLFGGAFF
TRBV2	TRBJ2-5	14	CASSGTSGTETQYF
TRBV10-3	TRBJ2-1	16	CAIREESSGRVNEQFF
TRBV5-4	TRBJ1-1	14	CASSLDLGSTEAFF
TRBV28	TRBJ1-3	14	CASRTLSSGNTIYF
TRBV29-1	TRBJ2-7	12	CSVAQGAYEQYF
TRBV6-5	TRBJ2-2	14	CASSERVEGRELFF
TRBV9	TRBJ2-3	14	CASSYPDRADTQYF
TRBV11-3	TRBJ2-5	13	CASSFGQGETQYF
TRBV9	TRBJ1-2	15	CASGEGVGARYGYTF